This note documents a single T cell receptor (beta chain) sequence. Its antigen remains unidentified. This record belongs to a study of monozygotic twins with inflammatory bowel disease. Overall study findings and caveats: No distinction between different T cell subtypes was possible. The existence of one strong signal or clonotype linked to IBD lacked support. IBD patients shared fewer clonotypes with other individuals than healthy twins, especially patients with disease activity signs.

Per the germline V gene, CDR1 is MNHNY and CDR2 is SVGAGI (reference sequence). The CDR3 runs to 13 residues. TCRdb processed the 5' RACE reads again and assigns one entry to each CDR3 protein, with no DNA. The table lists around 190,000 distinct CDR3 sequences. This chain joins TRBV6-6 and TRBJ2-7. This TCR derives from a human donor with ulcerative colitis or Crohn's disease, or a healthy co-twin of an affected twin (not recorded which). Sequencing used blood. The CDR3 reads CASSPRKDYEQYF.